This is a list of T cell receptor beta chains from one sample in a study of control samples from healthy donors and cancer patients. The repertoire was sequenced with immunoSEQ multiplex PCR; TCRdb's copy has only in-frame clones and lacks some. The table includes roughly 69,000 clones, approximately 83% detected once. Sequencing input: blood. These receptors were obtained from a man aged 55 to 70 in good health. Each CDR3 is given with its conserved first and last residue. Fields, in order: J gene, D gene, V gene, clone size, CDR3 DNA, CDR3 protein. The D gene is left open where the match is weak. Rows may omit the clone size; those that give it use once, few, many or a size class.

J gene: TRBJ1-1; D gene: .; V gene: TRBV28; clone size: .; CDR3 DNA: TGTGCCAGCAGTTTACCAAGACCCCAGTTTGAAGCTTTCTTT; CDR3 protein: CASSLPRPQFEAFF
J gene: TRBJ1-1; D gene: TRBD1; V gene: TRBV29-1; clone size: .; CDR3 DNA: TGCAGCGGGGGACAGTTGAACACTGAAGCTTTCTTT; CDR3 protein: CSGGQLNTEAFF
J gene: TRBJ1-2; D gene: .; V gene: TRBV6-6; clone size: .; CDR3 DNA: TGTGCCAGCAGACAGACAGCCAATCTCTATGGCTACACCTTC; CDR3 protein: CASRQTANLYGYTF
J gene: TRBJ1-1; D gene: TRBD1; V gene: TRBV7-6; clone size: .; CDR3 DNA: TGTGCCAGCAGCTTAAGTGCGGGGACAGGGGGCGCGAACACTGAAGCTTTCTTT; CDR3 protein: CASSLSAGTGGANTEAFF
J gene: TRBJ1-5; D gene: .; V gene: TRBV6-1; clone size: .; CDR3 DNA: TGTGCCAGCAGTGATATAGGGACCACGAGCAATCAGCCCCAGCATTTT; CDR3 protein: CASSDIGTTSNQPQHF
J gene: TRBJ2-7; D gene: TRBD2; V gene: TRBV11-3; clone size: .; CDR3 DNA: TGTGCCAGCGCCCCGGAAGCGGGAGAGACTTACGAGCAGTACTTC; CDR3 protein: CASAPEAGETYEQYF
J gene: TRBJ2-1; D gene: TRBD2; V gene: TRBV5-1; clone size: .; CDR3 DNA: TGCGCCAGCAGCTTGGAGTCGAGCGGGAATGGTGAGCAGTTCTTC; CDR3 protein: CASSLESSGNGEQFF
J gene: TRBJ1-3; D gene: .; V gene: TRBV7-9; clone size: many; CDR3 DNA: TGTGCCAGCAGCTTAGCCGCCCTCTCTGGAAACACCATATATTTT; CDR3 protein: CASSLAALSGNTIYF
J gene: TRBJ2-1; D gene: TRBD2; V gene: TRBV7-2; clone size: .; CDR3 DNA: TGTGCCAGCAGCTTATTGGGGACTAGCTGGTCGAACAATGAGCAGTTCTTC; CDR3 protein: CASSLLGTSWSNNEQFF
J gene: TRBJ1-2; D gene: .; V gene: TRBV5-1; clone size: .; CDR3 DNA: TGCGCCAGCAGCTCGGATGTTGGGGACTATGGCTACACCTTC; CDR3 protein: CASSSDVGDYGYTF
J gene: TRBJ2-7; D gene: TRBD2; V gene: TRBV28; clone size: .; CDR3 DNA: TGTGCCAGCAGCCCTAGCGGGAGCCGTTACGAGCAGTACTTC; CDR3 protein: CASSPSGSRYEQYF
J gene: TRBJ1-2; D gene: .; V gene: TRBV6-6; clone size: .; CDR3 DNA: TGTGCCAGCAGTTACCGATTCGTCAGGGGTAGAAGCTACACCTTC; CDR3 protein: CASSYRFVRGRSYTF
J gene: TRBJ1-1; D gene: TRBD1; V gene: TRBV5-5; clone size: .; CDR3 DNA: TGTGCCAGCAGCTTGACAGGGACAGGGATAGCTTTCTTT; CDR3 protein: CASSLTGTGIAFF
J gene: TRBJ1-4; D gene: .; V gene: TRBV5-1; clone size: few; CDR3 DNA: TGCGCCAGCAGCAGGACTGGACGGGATGAAAAACTGTTTTTT; CDR3 protein: CASSRTGRDEKLFF
J gene: TRBJ2-1; D gene: TRBD2; V gene: TRBV5-4; clone size: .; CDR3 DNA: TGTGCCAGCAGCTGGGACCTTAGCGGGAGGGCCGGGAATGAGCAGTTCTTC; CDR3 protein: CASSWDLSGRAGNEQFF
J gene: TRBJ2-1; D gene: TRBD2; V gene: TRBV6-2/TRBV6-3; clone size: .; CDR3 DNA: TGTGCCAGCAGTTACTCGCCCCTAGCGGTTCATAAGTCCTACAATGAGCAGTTCTTC; CDR3 protein: CASSYSPLAVHKSYNEQFF
J gene: TRBJ1-6; D gene: .; V gene: TRBV24-1; clone size: .; CDR3 DNA: TGTGCCACCAGGGATCCGGGGGGGCCGGAGGCTTCCTATAATTCACCCCTCCACTTT; CDR3 protein: CATRDPGGPEASYNSPLHF
J gene: TRBJ2-3; D gene: .; V gene: TRBV25-1; clone size: .; CDR3 DNA: TGTGCCAGCAGTGTACTAGCATCAGATACGCAGTATTTT; CDR3 protein: CASSVLASDTQYF
J gene: TRBJ1-5; D gene: .; V gene: TRBV2; clone size: many; CDR3 DNA: TGTGCCAGCAGGAGCAGGGTTAGCAATCAGCCCCAGCATTTT; CDR3 protein: CASRSRVSNQPQHF
J gene: TRBJ1-2; D gene: TRBD1; V gene: TRBV24-1; clone size: .; CDR3 DNA: TGTGCCACCAGTGAAGAAACAGGGGGCGGCTATGGCTACACCTTC; CDR3 protein: CATSEETGGGYGYTF
J gene: TRBJ1-2; D gene: .; V gene: TRBV3-1/TRBV3-2; clone size: once; CDR3 DNA: TGTGCCAGCAGCCAAGTCACAAATTATGGCTACACCTTC; CDR3 protein: CASSQVTNYGYTF
J gene: TRBJ2-1; D gene: .; V gene: TRBV29-1; clone size: .; CDR3 DNA: TGCAGCGGGGGGGGCCCCTACAATGAGCAGTTCTTC; CDR3 protein: CSGGGPYNEQFF
J gene: TRBJ2-5; D gene: .; V gene: TRBV7-9; clone size: once; CDR3 DNA: TGTGCCAGCAGCCACCTCCAGGGAGAGGAGACCCAGTACTTC; CDR3 protein: CASSHLQGEETQYF
J gene: TRBJ2-3; D gene: .; V gene: TRBV21-1; clone size: .; CDR3 DNA: TGTGCCAGCAGCACGTACCACCTTAGCACAGATACGCAGTATTTT; CDR3 protein: CASSTYHLSTDTQYF
J gene: TRBJ1-5; D gene: TRBD1; V gene: TRBV27; clone size: .; CDR3 DNA: TGTGCCAGCAGTTTAAGGGGGACAGGGTTTCGGAATCAGCCCCAGCATTTT; CDR3 protein: CASSLRGTGFRNQPQHF
J gene: TRBJ2-5; D gene: TRBD2; V gene: TRBV7-9; clone size: .; CDR3 DNA: TGTGCCAGCAGCAACACCGGGACTAGCGGAAGCCAAGAGACCCAGTACTTC; CDR3 protein: CASSNTGTSGSQETQYF
J gene: TRBJ2-3; D gene: TRBD2; V gene: TRBV2; clone size: .; CDR3 DNA: TGTGCCAGCAGTGATCCCCTAGCGGGAGGGCCGGGCCCAGATACGCAGTATTTT; CDR3 protein: CASSDPLAGGPGPDTQYF
J gene: TRBJ1-1; D gene: .; V gene: TRBV5-1; clone size: .; CDR3 DNA: TGCGCCAGCAGTAGGTCAGGGAACACTGAAGCTTTCTTT; CDR3 protein: CASSRSGNTEAFF
J gene: TRBJ1-2; D gene: TRBD1; V gene: TRBV6-6; clone size: .; CDR3 DNA: TGTGCCAGCAAATCGGAGAACAGGGGGGTCTATGGCTACACCTTC; CDR3 protein: CASKSENRGVYGYTF
J gene: TRBJ1-2; D gene: .; V gene: TRBV6-2/TRBV6-3; clone size: few; CDR3 DNA: TGTGCCAGCAGTAACTCGGACAGTGGGGCGTATGGCTACACCTTC; CDR3 protein: CASSNSDSGAYGYTF
J gene: TRBJ2-2; D gene: .; V gene: TRBV7-2; clone size: .; CDR3 DNA: TGTGCCAGCAGCTTGCAGCCTGCGAGAGGGGAGCTGTTTTTT; CDR3 protein: CASSLQPARGELFF
J gene: TRBJ2-5; D gene: .; V gene: TRBV28; clone size: .; CDR3 DNA: TGTGCCAGCAGTTTACAGGGCCAAGAGACCCAGTACTTC; CDR3 protein: CASSLQGQETQYF
J gene: TRBJ1-2; D gene: .; V gene: TRBV7-2; clone size: .; CDR3 DNA: TGTGCCAGCGCCCCATCGGTTAACTATGGCTACACCTTC; CDR3 protein: CASAPSVNYGYTF
J gene: TRBJ2-3; D gene: .; V gene: TRBV24-1; clone size: .; CDR3 DNA: TGTGCCACTGAGGAGGGCCCTCGCGCAGATACGCAGTATTTT; CDR3 protein: CATEEGPRADTQYF
J gene: TRBJ2-1; D gene: TRBD2; V gene: TRBV10-3; clone size: .; CDR3 DNA: TGTGCCATCAGTGCCCGGACTAGCGGGAGCTACAATGAGCAGTTCTTC; CDR3 protein: CAISARTSGSYNEQFF
J gene: TRBJ1-1; D gene: TRBD1; V gene: TRBV5-1; clone size: .; CDR3 DNA: TGCGCCAGCAGATCCGGGACAGGGGTCACTGAAGCTTTCTTT; CDR3 protein: CASRSGTGVTEAFF
J gene: TRBJ2-3; D gene: .; V gene: TRBV6-2/TRBV6-3; clone size: .; CDR3 DNA: TGTGCCAGCAGTTATGGCCTCGTTGCGAGCGATACGCAGTATTTT; CDR3 protein: CASSYGLVASDTQYF
J gene: TRBJ1-6; D gene: TRBD1; V gene: TRBV30; clone size: .; CDR3 DNA: TGTGCCTGGAGTAGAGGACAGGGGTATAATTCACCCCTCCACTTT; CDR3 protein: CAWSRGQGYNSPLHF
J gene: TRBJ2-3; D gene: TRBD2; V gene: TRBV7-9; clone size: .; CDR3 DNA: TGTGCCAGCAGCGGGACTAGTATCGGCACAGATACGCAGTATTTT; CDR3 protein: CASSGTSIGTDTQYF
J gene: TRBJ2-1; D gene: TRBD2; V gene: TRBV19; clone size: .; CDR3 DNA: TGTGCCAGTAGTGTGGGACTAGACAATGAGCAGTTCTTC; CDR3 protein: CASSVGLDNEQFF
J gene: TRBJ1-3; D gene: TRBD1; V gene: TRBV7-9; clone size: .; CDR3 DNA: TGTGCCAGCAGCTTCCCGCCGACAGGGTCTGGAAACACCATATATTTT; CDR3 protein: CASSFPPTGSGNTIYF
J gene: TRBJ2-3; D gene: TRBD2; V gene: TRBV6-8; clone size: .; CDR3 DNA: TGTGCCAGTCCTTGGACTAGCGGGATTTGGAAGTATTTT; CDR3 protein: CASPWTSGIWKYF
J gene: TRBJ2-1; D gene: TRBD2; V gene: TRBV19; clone size: .; CDR3 DNA: TGTGCCAGTAGCAGAGGGGTTTCCGGGACTAGCAGGGATGAGCAGTTCTTC; CDR3 protein: CASSRGVSGTSRDEQFF
J gene: TRBJ2-1; D gene: .; V gene: TRBV19; clone size: .; CDR3 DNA: TGTGCCAGTTTATCCTACAATGAGCAGTTCTTC; CDR3 protein: CASLSYNEQFF
J gene: TRBJ2-1; D gene: TRBD1; V gene: TRBV6-2/TRBV6-3; clone size: .; CDR3 DNA: TGTGCCAGCAGATACAGGGGGCAGCAGTTCTTC; CDR3 protein: CASRYRGQQFF